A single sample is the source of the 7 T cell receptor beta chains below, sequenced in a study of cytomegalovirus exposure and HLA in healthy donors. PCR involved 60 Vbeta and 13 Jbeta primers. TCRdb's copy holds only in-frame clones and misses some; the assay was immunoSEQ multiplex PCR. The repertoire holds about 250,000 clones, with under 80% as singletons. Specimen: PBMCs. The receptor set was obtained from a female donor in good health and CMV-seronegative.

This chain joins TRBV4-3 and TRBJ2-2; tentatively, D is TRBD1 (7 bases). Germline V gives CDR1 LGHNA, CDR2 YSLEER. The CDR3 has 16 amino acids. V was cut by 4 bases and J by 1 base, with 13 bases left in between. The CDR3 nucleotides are TGCGCCAGCAGCCGTAACAGGGGAGGGAACACCGGGGAGCTGTTTTTT. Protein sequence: CASSRNRGGNTGELFF.

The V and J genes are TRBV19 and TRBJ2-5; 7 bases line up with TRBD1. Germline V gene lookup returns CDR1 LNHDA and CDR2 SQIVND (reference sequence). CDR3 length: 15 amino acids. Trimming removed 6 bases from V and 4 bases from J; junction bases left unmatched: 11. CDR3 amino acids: CASRSTGVKGETQYF. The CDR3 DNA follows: TGTGCCAGTAGGTCTACAGGGGTGAAGGGAGAGACCCAGTACTTC.

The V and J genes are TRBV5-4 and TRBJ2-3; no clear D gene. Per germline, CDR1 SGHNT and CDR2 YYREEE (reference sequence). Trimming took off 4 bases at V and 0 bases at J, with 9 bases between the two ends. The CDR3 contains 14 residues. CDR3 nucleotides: TGTGCCAGCAGCGCCCGCGCTAGCACAGATACGCAGTATTTT. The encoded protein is CASSARASTDTQYF.

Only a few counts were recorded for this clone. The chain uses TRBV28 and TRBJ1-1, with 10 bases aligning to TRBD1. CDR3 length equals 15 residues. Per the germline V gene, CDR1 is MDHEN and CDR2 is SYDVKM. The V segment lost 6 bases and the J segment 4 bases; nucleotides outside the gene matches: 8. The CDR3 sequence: CASRRRTGGSTEAFF. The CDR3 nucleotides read TGTGCCAGCAGACGACGGACAGGGGGAAGCACTGAAGCTTTCTTT.

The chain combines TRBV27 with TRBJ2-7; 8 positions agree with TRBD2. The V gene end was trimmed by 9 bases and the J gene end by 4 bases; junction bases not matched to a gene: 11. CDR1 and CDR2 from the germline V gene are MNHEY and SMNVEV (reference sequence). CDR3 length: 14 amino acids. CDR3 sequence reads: CASKHGLAYYEQYF. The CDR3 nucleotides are TGTGCCAGTAAACACGGACTAGCTTATTACGAGCAGTACTTC.

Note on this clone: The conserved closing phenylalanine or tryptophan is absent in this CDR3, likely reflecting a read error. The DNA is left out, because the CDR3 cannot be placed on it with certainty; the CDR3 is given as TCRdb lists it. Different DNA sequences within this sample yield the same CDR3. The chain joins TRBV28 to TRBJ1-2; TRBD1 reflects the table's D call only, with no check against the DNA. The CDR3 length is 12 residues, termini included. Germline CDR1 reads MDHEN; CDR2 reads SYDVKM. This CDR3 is CASSSTGPIPLL.

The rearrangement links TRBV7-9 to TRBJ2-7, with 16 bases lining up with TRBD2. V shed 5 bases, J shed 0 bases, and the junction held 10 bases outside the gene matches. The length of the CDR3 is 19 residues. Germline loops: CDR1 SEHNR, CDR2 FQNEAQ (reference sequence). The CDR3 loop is CASSPGGTSGREISYEQYF. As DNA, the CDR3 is TGTGCCAGCAGCCCGGGGGGGACTAGCGGGAGGGAGATCTCCTACGAGCAGTACTTC.